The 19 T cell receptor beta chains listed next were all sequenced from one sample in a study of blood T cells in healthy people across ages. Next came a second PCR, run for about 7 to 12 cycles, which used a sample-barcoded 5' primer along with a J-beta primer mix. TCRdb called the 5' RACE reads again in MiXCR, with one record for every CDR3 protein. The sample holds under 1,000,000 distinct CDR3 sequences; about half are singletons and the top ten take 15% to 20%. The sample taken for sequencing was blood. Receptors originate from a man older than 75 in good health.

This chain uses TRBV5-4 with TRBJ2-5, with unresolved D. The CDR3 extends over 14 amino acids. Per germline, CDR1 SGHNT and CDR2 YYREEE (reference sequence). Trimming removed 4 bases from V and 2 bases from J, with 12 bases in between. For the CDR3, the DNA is TGTGCCAGCAGCCCCAGGCTTCGGCAAGAGACCCAGTACTTC. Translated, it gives CASSPRLRQETQYF.

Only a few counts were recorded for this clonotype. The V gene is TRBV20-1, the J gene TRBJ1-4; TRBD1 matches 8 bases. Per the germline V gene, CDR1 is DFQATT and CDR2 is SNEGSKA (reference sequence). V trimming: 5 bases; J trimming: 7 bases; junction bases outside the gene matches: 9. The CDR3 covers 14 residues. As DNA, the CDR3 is TGCAGTGCTGCCCTCGACAGGGGCGCTGAAAAACTGTTTTTT. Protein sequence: CSAALDRGAEKLFF.

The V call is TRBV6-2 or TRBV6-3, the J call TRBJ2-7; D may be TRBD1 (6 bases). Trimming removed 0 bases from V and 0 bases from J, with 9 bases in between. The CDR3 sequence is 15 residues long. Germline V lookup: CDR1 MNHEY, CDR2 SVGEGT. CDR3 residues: CASSYSRTVSYEQYF. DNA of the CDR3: TGTGCCAGCAGTTACTCCAGGACAGTCTCCTACGAGCAGTACTTC.

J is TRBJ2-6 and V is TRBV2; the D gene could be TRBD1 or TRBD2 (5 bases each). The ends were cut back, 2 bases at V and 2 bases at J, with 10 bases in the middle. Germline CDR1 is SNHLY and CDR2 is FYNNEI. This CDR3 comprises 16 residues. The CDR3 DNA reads TGTGCCAGCAGTGAACTGCAGGGAGCTGGGGCCAACGTCCTGACTTTC. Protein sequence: CASSELQGAGANVLTF.

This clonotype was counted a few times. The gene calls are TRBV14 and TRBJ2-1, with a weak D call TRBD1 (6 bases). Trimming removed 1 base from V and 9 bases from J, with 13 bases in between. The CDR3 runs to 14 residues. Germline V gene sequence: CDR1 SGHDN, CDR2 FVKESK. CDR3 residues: CASSQVLVGGEQFF. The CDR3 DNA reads TGTGCCAGCAGCCAAGTTTTAGTAGGGGGTGAGCAGTTCTTC.

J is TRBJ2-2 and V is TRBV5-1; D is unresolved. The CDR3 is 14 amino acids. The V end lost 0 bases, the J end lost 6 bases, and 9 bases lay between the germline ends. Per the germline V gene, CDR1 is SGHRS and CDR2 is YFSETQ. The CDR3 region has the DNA TGCGCCAGCAGCTTGGACACGGCGGCCGGGGAGCTGTTTTTT. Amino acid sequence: CASSLDTAAGELFF.

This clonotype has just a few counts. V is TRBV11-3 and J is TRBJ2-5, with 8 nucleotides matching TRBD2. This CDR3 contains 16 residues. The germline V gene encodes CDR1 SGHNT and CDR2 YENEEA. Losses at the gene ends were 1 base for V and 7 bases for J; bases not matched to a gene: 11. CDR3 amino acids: CASSLGSSGRVGTQYF. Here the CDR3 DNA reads TGTGCCAGCAGCTTAGGATCGAGCGGGAGAGTCGGGACCCAGTACTTC.

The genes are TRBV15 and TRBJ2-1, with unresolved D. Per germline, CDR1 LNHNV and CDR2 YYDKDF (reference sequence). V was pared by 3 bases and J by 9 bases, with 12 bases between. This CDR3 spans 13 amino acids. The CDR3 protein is CATSSFPSSEQFF. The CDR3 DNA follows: TGTGCCACCAGCAGTTTCCCGTCCTCTGAGCAGTTCTTC.

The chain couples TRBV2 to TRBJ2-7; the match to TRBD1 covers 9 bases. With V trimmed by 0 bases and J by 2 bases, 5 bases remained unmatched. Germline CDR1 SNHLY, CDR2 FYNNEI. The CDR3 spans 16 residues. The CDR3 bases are TGTGCCAGCAGTGAAGCGCGGGGGACAGGGACCTACGAGCAGTACTTC. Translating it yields CASSEARGTGTYEQYF.

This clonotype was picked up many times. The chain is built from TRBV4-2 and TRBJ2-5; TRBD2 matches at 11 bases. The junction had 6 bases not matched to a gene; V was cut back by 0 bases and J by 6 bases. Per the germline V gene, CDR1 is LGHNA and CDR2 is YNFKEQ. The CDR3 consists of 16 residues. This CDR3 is CASSQDSTSGSKTQYF. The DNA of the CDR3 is TGTGCCAGCAGCCAAGATAGCACTAGCGGGAGTAAGACCCAGTACTTC.

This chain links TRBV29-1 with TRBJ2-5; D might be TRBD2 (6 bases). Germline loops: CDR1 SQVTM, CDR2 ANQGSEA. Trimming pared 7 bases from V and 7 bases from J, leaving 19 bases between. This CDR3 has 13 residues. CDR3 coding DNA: TGCAGCGCTGGGGACTTCATGGGTGCGACCCAGTACTTC. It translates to CSAGDFMGATQYF.

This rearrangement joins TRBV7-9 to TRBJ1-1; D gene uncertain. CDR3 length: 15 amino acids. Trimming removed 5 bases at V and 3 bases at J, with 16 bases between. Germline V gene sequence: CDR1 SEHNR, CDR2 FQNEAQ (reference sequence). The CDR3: CASSLIEELDTEAFF. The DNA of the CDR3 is TGTGCCAGCAGCCTCATCGAGGAGTTAGACACTGAAGCTTTCTTT.

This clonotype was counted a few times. The CDR3 DNA reads as TGTGCCAGCAGTGTAGACCAGTACAATGAGCAGTTCTTC. It specifies CASSVDQYNEQFF. This chain uses TRBV12-3 or TRBV12-4 with TRBJ2-1, with D uncertain. This CDR3 comprises 13 residues. Deletions cut 5 bases from V and 4 bases from J, with 9 bases between.

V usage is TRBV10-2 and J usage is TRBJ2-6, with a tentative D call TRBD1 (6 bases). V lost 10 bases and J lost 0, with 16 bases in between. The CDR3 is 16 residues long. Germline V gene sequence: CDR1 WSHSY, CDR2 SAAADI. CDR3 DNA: TGCGCCACACAAGGGGGATTCGTCTCTGGGGCCAACGTCCTGACTTTC. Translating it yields CATQGGFVSGANVLTF.

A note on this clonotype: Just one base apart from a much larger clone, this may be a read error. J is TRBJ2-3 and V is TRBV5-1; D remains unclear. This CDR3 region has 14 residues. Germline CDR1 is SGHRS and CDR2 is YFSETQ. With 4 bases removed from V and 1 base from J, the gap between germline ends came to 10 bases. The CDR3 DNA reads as TGCGCCAGCAGCGTAGGCGCTCGCACAGATACGCAGTATTTT. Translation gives CASSVGARTDTQYF.

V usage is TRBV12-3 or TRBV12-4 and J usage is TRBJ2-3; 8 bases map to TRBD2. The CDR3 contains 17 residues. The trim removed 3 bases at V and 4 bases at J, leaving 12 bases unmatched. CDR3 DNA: TGTGCCAGCAGTTTCTTAAAACCGGGACTAGTATCAGATACGCAGTATTTT. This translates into CASSFLKPGLVSDTQYF.

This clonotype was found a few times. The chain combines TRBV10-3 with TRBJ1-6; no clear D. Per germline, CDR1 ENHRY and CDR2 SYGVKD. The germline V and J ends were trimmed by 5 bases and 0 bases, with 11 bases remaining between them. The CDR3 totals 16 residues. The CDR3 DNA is TGTGCCATCAGTAGAGAACAGAGCTCCTATAATTCACCCCTCCACTTT. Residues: CAISREQSSYNSPLHF.

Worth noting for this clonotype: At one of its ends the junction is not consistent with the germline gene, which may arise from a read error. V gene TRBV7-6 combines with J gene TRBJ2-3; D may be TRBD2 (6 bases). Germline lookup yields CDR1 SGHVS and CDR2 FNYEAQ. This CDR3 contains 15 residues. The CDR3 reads CAGSFLWGGTDTQYF. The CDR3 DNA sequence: TGTGCCGGCAGCTTCCTTTGGGGGGGCACAGATACGCAGTATTTT.

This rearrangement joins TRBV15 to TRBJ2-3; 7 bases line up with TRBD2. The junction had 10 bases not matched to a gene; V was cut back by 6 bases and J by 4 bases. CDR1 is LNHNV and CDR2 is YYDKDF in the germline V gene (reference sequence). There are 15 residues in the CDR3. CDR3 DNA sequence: TGTGCCACCAGTCAGGGCGGGAGTGTCTCAGATACGCAGTATTTT. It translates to CATSQGGSVSDTQYF.